The rows below give T cell receptor beta chains drawn from one sample of a study of identical twins. TCRdb reanalysed the 5' RACE reads using MiXCR and keeps one entry per CDR3 protein. The sample comprises about 530,000 distinct CDR3 sequences, approximately 16% of which are singletons, and around 0.4% rests with the top ten. These sequences were also reported in another study, on yellow fever vaccine responses in identical twins.

Sequencing was carried out using CD4+ T cells sorted from blood. Every receptor here comes from a woman under 30 in good health. The CDR3 runs from the conserved cysteine through the conserved F or W. Fields, in order: CDR3 length, V gene, clone size, J gene, D gene, CDR3 protein, CDR3 DNA. D genes are given only for firm matches. Expanded clones get a size class; other rows say once, few or many, or leave the size out.

CDR3 length: 14
V gene: TRBV7-2
clone size: NA
J gene: TRBJ2-2
D gene: NA
CDR3 protein: CASSLEATRWELFF
CDR3 DNA: TGTGCCAGCAGCTTAGAGGCCACTCGATGGGAGCTGTTTTTT

CDR3 length: 12
V gene: TRBV12-5
clone size: many
J gene: TRBJ2-5
D gene: NA
CDR3 protein: CASGLVRETQYF
CDR3 DNA: TGTGCTAGTGGTTTGGTTCGGGAGACCCAGTACTTC

CDR3 length: 16
V gene: TRBV12-3/TRBV12-4
clone size: many
J gene: TRBJ1-1
D gene: NA
CDR3 protein: CASRGGPLRSDTEAFF
CDR3 DNA: TGTGCCAGCAGGGGAGGGCCTCTTCGAAGTGACACTGAAGCTTTCTTT

CDR3 length: 16
V gene: TRBV20-1
clone size: NA
J gene: TRBJ2-1
D gene: NA
CDR3 protein: CSARAPGTLSLYEQFF
CDR3 DNA: TGCAGTGCTAGAGCCCCTGGGACTCTCAGTTTATATGAGCAGTTCTTC

CDR3 length: 21
V gene: TRBV20-1
clone size: few
J gene: TRBJ2-3
D gene: TRBD2
CDR3 protein: CSASPSGTSGGALNPLYTQYF
CDR3 DNA: TGCAGTGCCTCCCCCTCCGGGACTAGCGGGGGGGCACTCAACCCGTTATATACGCAGTATTTT

CDR3 length: 14
V gene: TRBV20-1
clone size: few
J gene: TRBJ2-3
D gene: TRBD2
CDR3 protein: CSARLAGGRDTQYF
CDR3 DNA: TGCAGTGCGAGACTAGCGGGAGGCCGGGATACGCAGTATTTT

CDR3 length: 13
V gene: TRBV6-1
clone size: few
J gene: TRBJ2-1
D gene: NA
CDR3 protein: CASSVDTYNEQFF
CDR3 DNA: TGTGCCAGCAGTGTCGACACCTACAATGAGCAGTTCTTC

CDR3 length: 18
V gene: TRBV6-1
clone size: NA
J gene: TRBJ2-2
D gene: TRBD2
CDR3 protein: CASRRTSGGARNTGELFF
CDR3 DNA: TGTGCCAGCAGGAGGACTAGCGGGGGGGCCAGGAACACCGGGGAGCTGTTTTTT

CDR3 length: 15
V gene: TRBV12-3/TRBV12-4
clone size: NA
J gene: TRBJ2-6
D gene: NA
CDR3 protein: CASRRELSGANVLTF
CDR3 DNA: TGTGCCAGCAGACGGGAATTATCTGGGGCCAACGTCCTGACTTTC

CDR3 length: 13
V gene: TRBV5-5
clone size: many
J gene: TRBJ1-5
D gene: TRBD1
CDR3 protein: CASSWTGTQPQHF
CDR3 DNA: TGTGCCAGCAGCTGGACAGGGACTCAGCCCCAGCATTTT

CDR3 length: 14
V gene: TRBV10-3
clone size: NA
J gene: TRBJ2-3
D gene: TRBD2
CDR3 protein: CAIGGGGDTDTQYF
CDR3 DNA: TGTGCCATCGGCGGCGGGGGGGACACAGATACGCAGTATTTT

CDR3 length: 14
V gene: TRBV18
clone size: NA
J gene: TRBJ2-5
D gene: NA
CDR3 protein: CASQKQGGRETQYF
CDR3 DNA: TGTGCCAGCCAAAAACAGGGAGGAAGAGAGACCCAGTACTTC

CDR3 length: 14
V gene: TRBV28
clone size: NA
J gene: TRBJ2-2
D gene: NA
CDR3 protein: CASSKGGPIGELFF
CDR3 DNA: TGTGCCAGCAGTAAGGGGGGGCCAATCGGGGAGCTGTTTTTT

CDR3 length: 18
V gene: TRBV4-1
clone size: NA
J gene: TRBJ2-5
D gene: NA
CDR3 protein: CASSQVYRRRGVAETQYF
CDR3 DNA: TGCGCCAGCAGCCAAGTCTATCGTCGCAGGGGAGTGGCAGAGACCCAGTACTTC

CDR3 length: 13
V gene: TRBV20-1
clone size: NA
J gene: TRBJ2-5
D gene: NA
CDR3 protein: CSARDGGQETQYF
CDR3 DNA: TGCAGTGCTAGAGATGGCGGACAAGAGACCCAGTACTTC

CDR3 length: 16
V gene: TRBV4-1
clone size: few
J gene: TRBJ2-1
D gene: TRBD2
CDR3 protein: CASSQDRGLAGEKQFF
CDR3 DNA: TGCGCCAGCAGCCAAGATCGGGGACTAGCGGGAGAAAAGCAGTTCTTC

CDR3 length: 14
V gene: TRBV20-1
clone size: few
J gene: TRBJ1-2
D gene: TRBD1
CDR3 protein: CSVGEGQGARGYTF
CDR3 DNA: TGCAGTGTAGGGGAAGGACAGGGGGCGCGTGGCTACACCTTC

CDR3 length: 15
V gene: TRBV14
clone size: NA
J gene: TRBJ2-5
D gene: NA
CDR3 protein: CASSQDRMYQETQYF
CDR3 DNA: TGTGCCAGCAGCCAAGATAGAATGTACCAAGAGACCCAGTACTTC

CDR3 length: 11
V gene: TRBV3-1
clone size: many
J gene: TRBJ2-1
D gene: NA
CDR3 protein: CASSRPTEQFF
CDR3 DNA: TGTGCCAGCAGCCGACCCACAGAGCAGTTCTTC

CDR3 length: 15
V gene: TRBV5-1
clone size: few
J gene: TRBJ2-1
D gene: TRBD2
CDR3 protein: CASSKTSGTYNEQFF
CDR3 DNA: TGCGCCAGCAGCAAGACTAGCGGGACCTACAATGAGCAGTTCTTC

CDR3 length: 15
V gene: TRBV12-3/TRBV12-4
clone size: few
J gene: TRBJ2-1
D gene: NA
CDR3 protein: CASSLQTVAYNEQFF
CDR3 DNA: TGTGCCAGCAGCCTACAGACGGTCGCCTACAATGAGCAGTTCTTC

CDR3 length: 11
V gene: TRBV20-1
clone size: few
J gene: TRBJ1-1
D gene: TRBD1
CDR3 protein: CSASGGAEAFF
CDR3 DNA: TGCAGTGCCTCAGGGGGAGCTGAAGCTTTCTTT

CDR3 length: 15
V gene: TRBV10-3
clone size: few
J gene: TRBJ2-3
D gene: NA
CDR3 protein: CAINPGGGSTDTQYF
CDR3 DNA: TGTGCCATCAACCCTGGGGGGGGCTCCACAGATACGCAGTATTTT

CDR3 length: 14
V gene: TRBV6-1
clone size: NA
J gene: TRBJ1-5
D gene: NA
CDR3 protein: CASSGGQGNQPQHF
CDR3 DNA: TGTGCCAGCAGTGGAGGGCAGGGAAATCAGCCCCAGCATTTT

CDR3 length: 13
V gene: TRBV3-1
clone size: NA
J gene: TRBJ2-1
D gene: NA
CDR3 protein: CASSQAVRPEQFF
CDR3 DNA: TGTGCCAGCAGCCAAGCCGTGAGGCCGGAGCAGTTCTTC

CDR3 length: 16
V gene: TRBV20-1
clone size: NA
J gene: TRBJ2-1
D gene: TRBD2
CDR3 protein: CSAREGSGRVHNEQFF
CDR3 DNA: TGCAGTGCTAGAGAGGGTAGCGGGAGGGTCCACAATGAGCAGTTCTTC

CDR3 length: 11
V gene: TRBV29-1
clone size: NA
J gene: TRBJ2-1
D gene: NA
CDR3 protein: CSVDRTDEQFF
CDR3 DNA: TGCAGCGTTGATCGGACGGATGAGCAGTTCTTC

CDR3 length: 16
V gene: TRBV29-1
clone size: NA
J gene: TRBJ2-2
D gene: TRBD2
CDR3 protein: CSVPTTSGANTGELFF
CDR3 DNA: TGCAGCGTTCCCACGACTAGCGGGGCGAACACCGGGGAGCTGTTTTTT

CDR3 length: 17
V gene: TRBV24-1
clone size: few
J gene: TRBJ2-1
D gene: TRBD2
CDR3 protein: CATSDPTSGSPYNEQFF
CDR3 DNA: TGTGCCACCAGTGACCCCACTAGCGGGAGCCCCTACAATGAGCAGTTCTTC

CDR3 length: 13
V gene: TRBV6-1
clone size: few
J gene: TRBJ2-7
D gene: NA
CDR3 protein: CASSSPGVYEQYF
CDR3 DNA: TGTGCCAGCTCCAGTCCGGGTGTCTACGAGCAGTACTTC

CDR3 length: 13
V gene: TRBV5-5
clone size: NA
J gene: TRBJ2-1
D gene: TRBD2
CDR3 protein: CASQAGVKDEQFF
CDR3 DNA: TGTGCCTCCCAAGCGGGAGTTAAAGATGAGCAGTTCTTC

CDR3 length: 13
V gene: TRBV24-1
clone size: many
J gene: TRBJ1-2
D gene: NA
CDR3 protein: CATSAGGNYGYTF
CDR3 DNA: TGTGCCACCAGTGCCGGGGGAAACTATGGCTACACCTTC